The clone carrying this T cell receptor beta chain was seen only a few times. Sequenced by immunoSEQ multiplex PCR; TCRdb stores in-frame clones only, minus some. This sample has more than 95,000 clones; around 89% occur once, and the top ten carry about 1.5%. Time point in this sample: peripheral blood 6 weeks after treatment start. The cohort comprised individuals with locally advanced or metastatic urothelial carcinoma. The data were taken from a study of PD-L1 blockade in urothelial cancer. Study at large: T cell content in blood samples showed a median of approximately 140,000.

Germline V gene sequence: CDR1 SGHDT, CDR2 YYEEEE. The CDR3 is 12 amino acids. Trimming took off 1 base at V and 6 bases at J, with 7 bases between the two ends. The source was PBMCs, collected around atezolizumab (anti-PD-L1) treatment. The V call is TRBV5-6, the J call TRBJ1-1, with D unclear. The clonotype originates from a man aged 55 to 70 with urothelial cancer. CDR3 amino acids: CASSLMGAEAFF. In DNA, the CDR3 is TGTGCCAGCAGCTTGATGGGCGCTGAAGCTTTCTTT. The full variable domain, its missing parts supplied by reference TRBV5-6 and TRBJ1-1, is DAGVTQSPTHLIKTRGQQVTLRCSPKSGHDTVSWYQQALGQGPQFIFQYYEEEERQRGNFPDRFSGHQFPNYSSELNVNALLLGDSALYLCASSLMGAEAFFGQGTRLTVV.